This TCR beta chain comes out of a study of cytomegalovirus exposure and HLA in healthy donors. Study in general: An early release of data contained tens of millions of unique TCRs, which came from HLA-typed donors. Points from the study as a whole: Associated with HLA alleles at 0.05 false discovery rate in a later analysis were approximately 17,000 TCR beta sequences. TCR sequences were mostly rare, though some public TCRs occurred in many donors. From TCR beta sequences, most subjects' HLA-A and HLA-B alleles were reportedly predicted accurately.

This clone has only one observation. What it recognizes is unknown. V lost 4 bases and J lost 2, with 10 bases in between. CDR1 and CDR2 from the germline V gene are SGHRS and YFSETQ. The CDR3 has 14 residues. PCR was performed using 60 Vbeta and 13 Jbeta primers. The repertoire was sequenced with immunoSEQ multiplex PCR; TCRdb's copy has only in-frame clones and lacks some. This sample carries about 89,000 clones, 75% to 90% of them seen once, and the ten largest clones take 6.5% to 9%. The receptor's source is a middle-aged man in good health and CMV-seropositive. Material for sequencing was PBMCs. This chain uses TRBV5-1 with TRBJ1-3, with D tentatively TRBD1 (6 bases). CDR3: CASSRTATGNTIYF. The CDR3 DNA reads TGCGCCAGCAGCAGGACAGCTACTGGAAACACCATATATTTT.